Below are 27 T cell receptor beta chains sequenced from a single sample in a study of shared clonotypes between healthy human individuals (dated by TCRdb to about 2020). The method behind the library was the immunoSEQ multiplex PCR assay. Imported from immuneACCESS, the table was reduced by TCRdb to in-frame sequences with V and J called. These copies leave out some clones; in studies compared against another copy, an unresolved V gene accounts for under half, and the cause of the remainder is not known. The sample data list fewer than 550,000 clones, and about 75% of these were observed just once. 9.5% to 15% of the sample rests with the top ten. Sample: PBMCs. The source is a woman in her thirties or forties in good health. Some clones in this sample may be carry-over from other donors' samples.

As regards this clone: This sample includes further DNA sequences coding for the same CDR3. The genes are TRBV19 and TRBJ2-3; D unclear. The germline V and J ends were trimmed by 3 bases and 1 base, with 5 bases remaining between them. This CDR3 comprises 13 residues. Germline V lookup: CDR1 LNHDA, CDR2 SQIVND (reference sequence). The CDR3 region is CASSIQGTDTQYF. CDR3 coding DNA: TGTGCCAGTAGTATTCAGGGCACAGATACGCAGTATTTT. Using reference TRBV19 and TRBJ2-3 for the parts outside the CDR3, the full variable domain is DGGITQSPKYLFRKEGQNVTLSCEQNLNHDAMYWYRQDPGQGLRLIYYSQIVNDFQKGDIAEGYSVSREKKESFPLTVTSAQKNPTAFYLCASSIQGTDTQYFGPGTRLTVL.

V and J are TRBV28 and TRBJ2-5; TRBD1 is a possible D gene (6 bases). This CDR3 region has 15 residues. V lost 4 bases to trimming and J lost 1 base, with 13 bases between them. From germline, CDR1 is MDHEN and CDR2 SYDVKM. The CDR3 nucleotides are TGTGCCAGCAGTTCTCTCCTACAGGGCCAAGAGACCCAGTACTTC. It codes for CASSSLLQGQETQYF. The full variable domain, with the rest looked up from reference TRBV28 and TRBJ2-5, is DVKVTQSSRYLVKRTGEKVFLECVQDMDHENMFWYRQDPGLGLRLIYFSYDVKMKEKGDIPEGYSVSREKKERFSLILESASTNQTSMYLCASSSLLQGQETQYFGPGTRLLVL.

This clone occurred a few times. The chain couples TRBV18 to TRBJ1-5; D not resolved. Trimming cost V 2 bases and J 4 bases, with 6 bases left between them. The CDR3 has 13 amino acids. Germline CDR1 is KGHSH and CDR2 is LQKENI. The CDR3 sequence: CASSPSENQPQHF. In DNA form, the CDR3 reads TGTGCCAGCTCACCATCGGAGAATCAGCCCCAGCATTTT.

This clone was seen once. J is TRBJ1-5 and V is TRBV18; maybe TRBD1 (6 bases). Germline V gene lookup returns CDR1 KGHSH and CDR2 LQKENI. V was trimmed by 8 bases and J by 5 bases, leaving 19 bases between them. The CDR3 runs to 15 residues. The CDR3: CASAPTTGSDQPQHF. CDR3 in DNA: TGTGCCAGCGCCCCGACTACAGGGAGCGATCAGCCCCAGCATTTT.

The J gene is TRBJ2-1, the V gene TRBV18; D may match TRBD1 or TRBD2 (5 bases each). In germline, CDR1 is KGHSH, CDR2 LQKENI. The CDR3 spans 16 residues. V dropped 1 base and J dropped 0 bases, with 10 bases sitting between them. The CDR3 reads CASSPLAGSSYNEQFF. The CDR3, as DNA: TGTGCCAGCTCACCACTTGCAGGGAGCTCCTACAATGAGCAGTTCTTC.

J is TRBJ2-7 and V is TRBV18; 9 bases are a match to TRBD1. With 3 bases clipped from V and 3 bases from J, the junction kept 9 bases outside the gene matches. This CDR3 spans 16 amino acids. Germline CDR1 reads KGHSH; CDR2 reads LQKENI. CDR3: CASSPETGTGNYEQYF. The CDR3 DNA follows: TGTGCCAGCTCACCTGAAACCGGGACAGGGAACTACGAGCAGTACTTC.

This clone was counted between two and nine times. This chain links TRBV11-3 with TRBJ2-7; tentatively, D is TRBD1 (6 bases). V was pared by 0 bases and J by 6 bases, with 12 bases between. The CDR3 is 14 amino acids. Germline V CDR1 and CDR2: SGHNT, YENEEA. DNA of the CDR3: TGTGCCAGCAGCTTAGACAGGGGAGCCGGCGAGCAGTACTTC. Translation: CASSLDRGAGEQYF.

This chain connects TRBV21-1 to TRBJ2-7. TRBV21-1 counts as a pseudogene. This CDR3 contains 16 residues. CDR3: CASRADRALERSPQYF. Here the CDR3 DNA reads TGTGCCAGCAGAGCCGATAGGGCCCTGGAACGATCTCCGCAGTACTTC.

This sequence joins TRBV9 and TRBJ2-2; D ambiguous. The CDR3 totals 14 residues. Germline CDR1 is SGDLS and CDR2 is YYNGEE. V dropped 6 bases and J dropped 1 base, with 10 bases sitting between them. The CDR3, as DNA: TGTGCCAGCAACCCAACTATGAACACCGGGGAGCTGTTTTTT. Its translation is CASNPTMNTGELFF.

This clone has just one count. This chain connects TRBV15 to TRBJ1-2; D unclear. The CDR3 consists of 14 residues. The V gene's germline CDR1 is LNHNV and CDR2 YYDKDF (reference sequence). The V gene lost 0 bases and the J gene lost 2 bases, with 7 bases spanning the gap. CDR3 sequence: CATSRDLGNYGYTF. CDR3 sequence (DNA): TGTGCCACCAGCAGAGATTTGGGGAACTATGGCTACACCTTC.

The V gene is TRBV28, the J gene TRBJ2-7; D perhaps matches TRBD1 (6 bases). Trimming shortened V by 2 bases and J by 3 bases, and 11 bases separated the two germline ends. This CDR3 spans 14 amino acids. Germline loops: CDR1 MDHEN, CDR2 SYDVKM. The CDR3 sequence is CASSLPDRSYEQYF. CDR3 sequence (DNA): TGTGCCAGCAGTTTACCCGACAGGAGCTACGAGCAGTACTTC.

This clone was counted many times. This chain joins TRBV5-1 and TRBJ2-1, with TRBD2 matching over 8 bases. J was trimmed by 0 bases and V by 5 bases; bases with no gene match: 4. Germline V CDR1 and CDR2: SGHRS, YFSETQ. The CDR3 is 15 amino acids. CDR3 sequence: CASSESGSSYNEQFF. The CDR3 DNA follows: TGCGCCAGCAGTGAGAGCGGGAGCTCCTACAATGAGCAGTTCTTC.

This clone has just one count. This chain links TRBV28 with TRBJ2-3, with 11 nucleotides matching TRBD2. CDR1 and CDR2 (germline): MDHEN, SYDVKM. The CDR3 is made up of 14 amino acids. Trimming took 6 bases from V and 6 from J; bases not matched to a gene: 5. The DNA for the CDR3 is TGTGCCAGCAGGTATCTAGCGGGAGGTGATACGCAGTATTTT. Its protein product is CASRYLAGGDTQYF.

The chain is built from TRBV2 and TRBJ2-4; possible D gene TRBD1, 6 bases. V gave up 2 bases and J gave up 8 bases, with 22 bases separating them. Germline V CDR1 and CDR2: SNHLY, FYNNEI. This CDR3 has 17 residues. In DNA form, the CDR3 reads TGTGCCAGCAGTGAACCCTTACAGGGAACGTCTACGGACATTCAGTACTTC. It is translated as CASSEPLQGTSTDIQYF.

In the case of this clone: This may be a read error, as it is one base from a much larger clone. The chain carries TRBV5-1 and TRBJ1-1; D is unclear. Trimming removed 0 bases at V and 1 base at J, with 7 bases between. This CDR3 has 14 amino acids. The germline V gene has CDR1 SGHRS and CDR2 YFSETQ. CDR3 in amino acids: CASSLAGWNTEAFF. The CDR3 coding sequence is TGCGCCAGCAGCTTGGCCGGGTGGAACACTGAAGCTTTCTTT.

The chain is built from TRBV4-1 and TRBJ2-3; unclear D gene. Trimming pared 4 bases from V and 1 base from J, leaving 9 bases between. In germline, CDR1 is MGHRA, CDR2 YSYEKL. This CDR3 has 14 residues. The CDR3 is CASSRGQGTDTQYF. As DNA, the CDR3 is TGCGCCAGCAGCCGAGGTCAGGGCACAGATACGCAGTATTTT.

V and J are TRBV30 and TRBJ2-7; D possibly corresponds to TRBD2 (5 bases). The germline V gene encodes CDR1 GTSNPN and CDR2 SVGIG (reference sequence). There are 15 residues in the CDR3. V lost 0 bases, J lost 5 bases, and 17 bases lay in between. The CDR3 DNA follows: TGTGCCTGGAGTGTAAAAGGAGGTTTTGGGGACGAGCAGTACTTC. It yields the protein CAWSVKGGFGDEQYF.

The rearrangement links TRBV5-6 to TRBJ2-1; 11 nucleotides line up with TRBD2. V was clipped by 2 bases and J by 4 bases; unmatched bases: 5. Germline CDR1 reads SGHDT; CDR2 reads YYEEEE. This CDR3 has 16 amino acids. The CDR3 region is CASSFLSGRVYNEQFF. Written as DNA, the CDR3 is TGTGCCAGCAGCTTCCTTAGCGGGAGGGTTTACAATGAGCAGTTCTTC. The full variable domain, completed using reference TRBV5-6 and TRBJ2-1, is DAGVTQSPTHLIKTRGQQVTLRCSPKSGHDTVSWYQQALGQGPQFIFQYYEEEERQRGNFPDRFSGHQFPNYSSELNVNALLLGDSALYLCASSFLSGRVYNEQFFGPGTRLTVL.

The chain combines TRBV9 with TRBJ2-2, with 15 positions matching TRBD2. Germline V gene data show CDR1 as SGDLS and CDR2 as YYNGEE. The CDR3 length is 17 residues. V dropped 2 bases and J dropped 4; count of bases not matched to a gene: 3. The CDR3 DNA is TGTGCCAGCAGCGTCGGACTAGCGGGAGGGCCCACCGGGGAGCTGTTTTTT. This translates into CASSVGLAGGPTGELFF.

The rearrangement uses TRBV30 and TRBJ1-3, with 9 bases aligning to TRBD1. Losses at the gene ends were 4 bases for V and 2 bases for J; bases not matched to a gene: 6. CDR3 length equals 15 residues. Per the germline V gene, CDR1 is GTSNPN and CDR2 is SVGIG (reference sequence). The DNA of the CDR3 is TGTGCCTGGACTCCGGGACAGGGACCTGGAAACACCATATATTTT. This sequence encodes CAWTPGQGPGNTIYF.

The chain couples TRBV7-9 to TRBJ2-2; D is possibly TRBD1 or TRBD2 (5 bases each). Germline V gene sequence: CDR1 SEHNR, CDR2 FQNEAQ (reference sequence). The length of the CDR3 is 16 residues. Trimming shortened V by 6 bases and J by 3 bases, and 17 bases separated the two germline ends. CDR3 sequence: CASSEGLGADTGELFF. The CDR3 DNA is TGTGCCAGCAGTGAAGGGCTCGGGGCAGACACCGGGGAGCTGTTTTTT.

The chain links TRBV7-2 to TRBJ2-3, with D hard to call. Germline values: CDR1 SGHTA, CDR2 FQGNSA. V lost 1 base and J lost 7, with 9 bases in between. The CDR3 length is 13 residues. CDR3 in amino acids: CASSLVYSHTQYF. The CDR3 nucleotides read TGTGCCAGCAGCTTAGTGTACTCACATACGCAGTATTTT.

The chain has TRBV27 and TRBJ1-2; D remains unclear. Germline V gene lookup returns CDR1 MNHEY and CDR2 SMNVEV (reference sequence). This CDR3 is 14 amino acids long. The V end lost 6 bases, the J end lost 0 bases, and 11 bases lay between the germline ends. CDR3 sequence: CASRATLSNYGYTF. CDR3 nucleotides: TGTGCCAGCAGAGCGACACTTTCTAACTATGGCTACACCTTC.

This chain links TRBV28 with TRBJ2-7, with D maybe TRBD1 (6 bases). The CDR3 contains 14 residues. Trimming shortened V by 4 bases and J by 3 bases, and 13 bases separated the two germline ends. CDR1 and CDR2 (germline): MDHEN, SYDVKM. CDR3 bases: TGTGCCAGCAGTTCAGGACAGAGTTACTACGAGCAGTACTTC. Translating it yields CASSSGQSYYEQYF.

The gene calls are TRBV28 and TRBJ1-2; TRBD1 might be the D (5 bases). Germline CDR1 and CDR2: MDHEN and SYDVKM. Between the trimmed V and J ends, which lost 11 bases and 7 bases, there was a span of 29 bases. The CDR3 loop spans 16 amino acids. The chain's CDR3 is CALRGDGAGAGGGYTF. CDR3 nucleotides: TGTGCCCTTAGGGGAGACGGTGCGGGCGCTGGGGGTGGCTACACCTTC.

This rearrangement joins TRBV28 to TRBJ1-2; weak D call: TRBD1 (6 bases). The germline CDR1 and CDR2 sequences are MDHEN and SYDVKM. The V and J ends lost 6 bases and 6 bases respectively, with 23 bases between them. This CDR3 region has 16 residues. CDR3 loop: CASSMWSIIGGHGYTF. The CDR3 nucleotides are TGTGCCAGCAGCATGTGGTCGATAATAGGGGGTCATGGCTACACCTTC.

The CDR3 DNA is TGTGCCACAAGGACAGGGTTGAGCACTGAAGCTTTCTTT. Protein sequence: CATRTGLSTEAFF. J is TRBJ1-1 and V is TRBV10-3; 8 nucleotides line up with TRBD1. This CDR3 comprises 13 residues. Germline CDR1 ENHRY, CDR2 SYGVKD. V was clipped by 10 bases and J by 4 bases; unmatched bases: 8.